These T cell receptor beta chains were read from a single sample in a study of beta chain features in type 1 diabetes. The assay was immunoSEQ multiplex PCR, and TCRdb's table has in-frame clones only and misses some. Here the sample spans 70,000 to 90,000 clones, roughly a third being singletons. The material sequenced was stem cell memory CD4+ T cells from blood. These receptors were collected from a woman under 30 in good health. CDR3s include the opening cysteine and the closing phenylalanine or tryptophan. A D gene is named only where the DNA matches it firmly. Clone size is shown for a subset of rows, as once, few, many or a class of expanded clone.

CDR3 DNA,CDR3 protein,V gene,D gene,J gene,clone size
TGTGCCAGCAGCCCAGGACTCACAGATACGCAGTATTTT,CASSPGLTDTQYF,TRBV7-2,-,TRBJ2-3,few
TGTGCTAGTGGTTTGGTACTTGACAAGAACACTGAAGCTTTCTTT,CASGLVLDKNTEAFF,TRBV12-5,-,TRBJ1-1,-
TGTGCCATCAAAGGTTCACAGGACGAGCAGTACTTC,CAIKGSQDEQYF,TRBV10-3,-,TRBJ2-7,-
TGTGCCAGCTCACCAACGGGACAGGGGGCCGAGCAGTACTTC,CASSPTGQGAEQYF,TRBV18,TRBD1,TRBJ2-7,-
TGTGCCAGCAGTTGGACAGCAACTGGGGCCAACGTCCTGACTTTC,CASSWTATGANVLTF,TRBV6-5,-,TRBJ2-6,-
TGTGCCAGCAGCGCGCGGGGGCATGAAAAACTGTTTTTT,CASSARGHEKLFF,TRBV7-8,-,TRBJ1-4,-
TGTGCCAGCAGTTTAAGGGACAGGGGATCCTACAATGAGCAGTTCTTC,CASSLRDRGSYNEQFF,TRBV27,TRBD1,TRBJ2-1,-
TGTGCCAGCAGCGCGACAGGGAAGGGCTATGGCTACACCTTC,CASSATGKGYGYTF,TRBV5-6,TRBD1,TRBJ1-2,-
TGTGCCAGCAGCTGGGGGGGACTAGCGGGGTACAATGAGCAGTTCTTC,CASSWGGLAGYNEQFF,TRBV5-5,TRBD2,TRBJ2-1,-
TGTGCCACCAGCAGAGGGAACAGGGAAATGGATGGCTACACCTTC,CATSRGNREMDGYTF,TRBV15,-,TRBJ1-2,few
TGTGCCAGCAGCTTCAACAGTCACACTGAAGCTTTCTTT,CASSFNSHTEAFF,TRBV11-2,-,TRBJ1-1,-
TGCGCCAGCAGCCAACCCTCCCGGACAGGGCTCTACGAGCAGTACTTC,CASSQPSRTGLYEQYF,TRBV4-1,TRBD1,TRBJ2-7,-
TGTGCTAGTGGTTTGGTCCGAGGACAGGATTCGTTCCAGGTGGTGAGTCAGCCCCAGCATTTT,CASGLVRGQDSFQVVSQPQHF,TRBV12-5,TRBD1,TRBJ1-5,-
TGTGCCAGTTCCCCTAGGGGGGGCCGATTGGAAGAGACCCAGTACTTC,CASSPRGGRLEETQYF,TRBV19,-,TRBJ2-5,few
TGTGCCTGGAGTGAGGGGAGCGGGCCTTTCGGGGAGCTGTTTTTT,CAWSEGSGPFGELFF,TRBV30,-,TRBJ2-2,few
TGTGCCAGCTCACCCGGGACAGGAACCATGAACACTGAAGCTTTCTTT,CASSPGTGTMNTEAFF,TRBV18,TRBD1,TRBJ1-1,few
TGTGCCAGCAAGGGGGACCAGGGATTCCTCCACTTT,CASKGDQGFLHF,TRBV2,-,TRBJ1-6,-
TGTGCCAGCAGTGCCCAAGGGGAGGTCTACGAGCAGTACTTC,CASSAQGEVYEQYF,TRBV2,-,TRBJ2-7,-
TGTGCCTGGAGTAAGCTTCACGGCGAGCAGTACTTC,CAWSKLHGEQYF,TRBV30,-,TRBJ2-7,-
TGTGCCAGCAGAGGACAGGGGGACACTGAAGCTTTCTTT,CASRGQGDTEAFF,TRBV25-1,TRBD1,TRBJ1-1,-
TGTGCCATACGGGCTAGCTCATCGAACACCGGGGAGCTGTTTTTT,CAIRASSSNTGELFF,TRBV2,-,TRBJ2-2,-
TGCGCCAGCAGCTTGGAGGGTCGGGGGGTTACTGAGCAGTTCTTC,CASSLEGRGVTEQFF,TRBV5-1,TRBD2,TRBJ2-1,-
TGTGCCAGCAGCTTAGAGGGGGCCATGAACACTGAAGCTTTCTTT,CASSLEGAMNTEAFF,TRBV11-3,-,TRBJ1-1,-
TGCGCCAGCAGCTCCGACGGGATCACTGAAGCTTTCTTT,CASSSDGITEAFF,TRBV5-1,-,TRBJ1-1,few